The 26 T cell receptor beta chains listed next were all sequenced from one sample in a study of T cells of healthy individuals. TCRdb passed the 5' RACE reads through MiXCR, listing each CDR3 protein once. The repertoire has 100,000 or so distinct CDR3 sequences, approximately 15% of them found once; the top ten carry about 6.2%. These receptors all stem from a human donor in good health.

This clonotype was detected many times. This chain connects TRBV20-1 to TRBJ2-7; 8 nucleotides line up with TRBD1. The germline CDR1 and CDR2 sequences are DFQATT and SNEGSKA (reference sequence). The CDR3 sequence is 15 residues long. V lost 0 bases to trimming and J lost 3 bases; unmatched junction nucleotides: 7. In DNA form, the CDR3 reads TGCAGTGCTAGAGATTGGGCAGGGGGCGACTACGAGCAGTACTTC. It translates to CSARDWAGGDYEQYF.

The V gene is TRBV29-1, the J gene TRBJ2-3; possibly TRBD1 or TRBD2 for D (6 bases each). The V end lost 1 base, the J end lost 5 bases, and 13 bases lay between the germline ends. The germline V gene encodes CDR1 SQVTM and CDR2 ANQGSEA. CDR3 size: 14 residues. CDR3 in DNA: TGCAGCGTTGAAGGTTTCGAGGGGGGAGATACGCAGTATTTT. This codes for CSVEGFEGGDTQYF.

The CDR3 region is CASSTLAGGGTDTQYF. CDR3 nucleotide sequence: TGTGCCAGCAGCACCCTAGCGGGAGGAGGCACAGATACGCAGTATTTT. The J gene is TRBJ2-3, the V gene TRBV5-4; 11 bases fit TRBD2. V was pared by 4 bases and J by 1 base, with 5 bases of the junction left unmatched. Germline CDR1 reads SGHNT; CDR2 reads YYREEE (reference sequence). CDR3 length: 16 amino acids.

The chain combines TRBV24-1 with TRBJ1-2; no definite D call. V dropped 6 bases and J dropped 2 bases, with 12 bases sitting between them. CDR1 and CDR2 from the germline V gene are KGHDR and SFDVKD. The CDR3 consists of 14 residues. DNA of the CDR3: TGTGCCACCAGTTCCCAAGACATCAACTATGGCTACACCTTC. This sequence encodes CATSSQDINYGYTF.

Turning to this clonotype: The junction differs from germline at one of its ends, possibly a read error. This sequence joins TRBV18 and TRBJ2-5; TRBD1 matches 7 bases. The CDR3 has 15 residues. Germline V CDR1 and CDR2: KGHSH, LQKENI. The CDR3 coding sequence is TGTACCAGCTCACCCATGGACAGGACAAAAGAGACCCAGTACTTC. Amino acids: CTSSPMDRTKETQYF.

This clonotype was detected a few times. The chain has TRBV7-2 and TRBJ2-7, with 7 bases identical to TRBD1. After removal of 5 bases from V and 3 bases from J, the junction contained 10 bases not matched to a gene. Looked up from germline, CDR1 is SGHTA and CDR2 is FQGNSA. CDR3 size: 15 residues. CDR3 in amino acids: CASSAQTGPLYEQYF. The CDR3 DNA is TGTGCCAGCAGCGCACAGACAGGGCCTCTCTACGAGCAGTACTTC.

The table lists this clonotype with a few counts. The chain combines TRBV15 with TRBJ1-4, with D perhaps matching TRBD1 (5 bases). The germline V and J ends were trimmed by 5 bases and 3 bases, with 13 bases remaining between them. The CDR3 spans 15 residues. Germline-derived CDR1 and CDR2 are LNHNV and YYDKDF (reference sequence). This CDR3 is CATSPKGRANEKLFF. CDR3 bases: TGTGCCACCAGCCCAAAGGGGAGGGCTAATGAAAAACTGTTTTTT.

This clonotype occurred a few times. The chain employs TRBV5-5 and TRBJ2-5; a possible D gene is TRBD2 (6 bases). This CDR3 has 13 residues. In germline, CDR1 is SGHKS, CDR2 YYEKEE (reference sequence). V lost 4 bases and J lost 4, with 11 bases in between. CDR3 in amino acids: CASSPGLTETQYF. The DNA for the CDR3 is TGTGCCAGCAGCCCGGGACTCACAGAGACCCAGTACTTC.

Only a few counts were recorded for this clonotype. The chain combines TRBV28 with TRBJ2-6, with D possibly being TRBD1 (5 bases). V lost 6 bases to trimming and J lost 4 bases, with 19 bases between them. The CDR3 totals 17 residues. Germline V gene lookup returns CDR1 MDHEN and CDR2 SYDVKM. CDR3 coding DNA: TGTGCCAGCAGCCCCCACTCAGGGTCTACAGGGGCCAACGTCCTGACTTTC. Translation: CASSPHSGSTGANVLTF.

This chain joins TRBV7-3 and TRBJ2-7; D remains ambiguous. The germline CDR1 and CDR2 sequences are SGHTA and FQGTGA. The CDR3 covers 16 residues. Trimming took 4 bases from V and 2 from J, leaving 18 bases between them. Here the CDR3 reads CASSSNRRVLPYEQYF. The CDR3 nucleotides are TGTGCCAGCAGCTCAAACCGACGGGTATTGCCCTACGAGCAGTACTTC. Together with reference TRBV7-3 and TRBJ2-7, the CDR3 gives the full variable domain: GAGVSQTPSNKVTEKGKYVELRCDPISGHTALYWYRQSLGQGPEFLIYFQGTGAADDSGLPNDRFFAVRPEGSVSTLKIQRTERGDSAVYLCASSSNRRVLPYEQYFGPGTRLTVT.

The chain links TRBV6-5 to TRBJ2-5; D is undetermined. Germline assignment: CDR1 MNHEY and CDR2 SVGAGI. V lost 4 bases, J lost 3 bases, and 12 bases lay in between. This CDR3 comprises 14 residues. CDR3 protein: CASSFQADKETQYF. Written as DNA, the CDR3 is TGTGCCAGCAGTTTTCAGGCCGATAAAGAGACCCAGTACTTC.

V is TRBV7-9 and J is TRBJ2-5; 7 nucleotides match TRBD1. V dropped 3 bases and J dropped 5; count of bases not matched to a gene: 9. There are 15 residues in the CDR3. Germline lookup yields CDR1 SEHNR and CDR2 FQNEAQ (reference sequence). CDR3 sequence (DNA): TGTGCCAGCAGCTTCGGGACAGCTACCACGGAGACCCAGTACTTC. Protein product: CASSFGTATTETQYF.

CDR3 sequence: CASREQGGEQYF. The DNA for the CDR3 is TGTGCCAGCAGAGAACAGGGAGGGGAGCAGTACTTC. The V gene is TRBV28, the J gene TRBJ2-7; D is possibly TRBD2 (7 bases). V was trimmed by 6 bases and J by 7 bases, leaving 13 bases between them. The V gene's germline CDR1 is MDHEN and CDR2 SYDVKM. The CDR3 is made up of 12 amino acids.

The rearrangement uses TRBV2 and TRBJ1-2; a possible D gene is TRBD1 (6 bases). CDR3 size: 13 residues. Trimming cost V 6 bases and J 7 bases, with 15 bases left between them. Germline V gene sequence: CDR1 SNHLY, CDR2 FYNNEI. CDR3 sequence reads: CASSEQGSTGYTF. In nucleotides, the CDR3 is TGTGCCAGCAGCGAACAGGGATCCACTGGCTACACCTTC.

This clonotype turned up a few times. The genes are TRBV6-1 and TRBJ1-4; the match to TRBD1 covers 11 bases. The length of the CDR3 is 19 residues. Germline values: CDR1 MNHNS, CDR2 SASEGT. V gave up 8 bases and J gave up 0 bases; unmatched junction bases: 14. The CDR3 DNA is TGTGCCAGCCTGCTCACGGACAGGGGGCTGAGAGCAACTAATGAAAAACTGTTTTTT. This encodes CASLLTDRGLRATNEKLFF.

This clonotype was found a few times. V gene TRBV11-2 combines with J gene TRBJ1-4; 10 bases match TRBD1. Germline trimming cut 5 bases from V and 2 bases from J; bases unmatched to any gene: 11. Germline V gene data show CDR1 as SGHAT and CDR2 as FQNNGV. The CDR3 is 18 amino acids. The CDR3 DNA is TGTGCCAGCAGCCCCCGGGGACAGGGGTTAACGACTAATGAAAAACTGTTTTTT. Translation gives CASSPRGQGLTTNEKLFF.

This chain joins TRBV5-6 and TRBJ2-7, with unresolved D. Trimming pared 3 bases from V and 2 bases from J, leaving 6 bases between. This CDR3 is 12 amino acids long. The germline V gene encodes CDR1 SGHDT and CDR2 YYEEEE. This CDR3 is CASSSDPYEQYF. The CDR3 DNA sequence: TGTGCCAGCAGCTCCGACCCCTACGAGCAGTACTTC.

This chain uses TRBV4-1 with TRBJ1-1; no reliable D call. Germline CDR1 reads MGHRA; CDR2 reads YSYEKL. V gave up 4 bases and J gave up 0 bases, with 9 bases separating them. This CDR3 is built from 14 residues. CDR3 in amino acids: CASSRKTMNTEAFF. The CDR3 DNA is TGCGCCAGCAGCCGAAAAACGATGAACACTGAAGCTTTCTTT.

This clonotype was found many times. The J gene is TRBJ2-6, the V gene TRBV4-3; D not resolved. Germline assignment: CDR1 LGHNA and CDR2 YSLEER. Trimming cost V 0 bases and J 0 bases, with 12 bases left between them. The CDR3 runs to 18 residues. In DNA, the CDR3 is TGCGCCAGCAGCCAAGAGAGATTTATTTCCTCTGGGGCCAACGTCCTGACTTTC. As protein: CASSQERFISSGANVLTF.

The chain links TRBV5-1 to TRBJ1-5, with no clear D. Trimming stripped 0 bases from V and 7 bases from J, with 8 bases between. CDR3 length: 13 residues. The germline V gene encodes CDR1 SGHRS and CDR2 YFSETQ. CDR3: CASSLEGSQPQHF. CDR3 bases: TGCGCCAGCAGCTTGGAAGGGAGCCAGCCCCAGCATTTT.

This clonotype was counted between two and nine times. The chain joins TRBV7-6 to TRBJ2-3; either TRBD1 or TRBD2 may supply D (6 bases each). Germline V gene lookup returns CDR1 SGHVS and CDR2 FNYEAQ. V lost 2 bases to trimming and J lost 0 bases, with 12 bases between them. This CDR3 is built from 16 residues. The chain's CDR3 is CASSLRGAQSTDTQYF. The CDR3 nucleotides read TGTGCCAGCAGCTTAAGGGGGGCTCAAAGCACAGATACGCAGTATTTT.

This sequence joins TRBV20-1 and TRBJ2-2, with 8 positions matching TRBD1. Germline lookup yields CDR1 DFQATT and CDR2 SNEGSKA (reference sequence). The trim removed 4 bases at V and 9 bases at J, leaving 1 base unmatched. The length of the CDR3 is 11 residues. CDR3 residues: CSANRGWELFF. The CDR3 DNA reads TGCAGTGCTAACAGGGGGTGGGAGCTGTTTTTT.

This clonotype was observed many times. The rearrangement links TRBV27 to TRBJ2-2, with 10 bases identical to TRBD2. CDR3 size: 17 residues. Germline CDR1 is MNHEY and CDR2 is SMNVEV (reference sequence). After removal of 6 bases from V and 4 bases from J, the junction contained 11 bases not matched to a gene. DNA of the CDR3: TGTGCCAGCAGAAGGTCTAGCGGGAGAGGGAGCACCGGGGAGCTGTTTTTT. This translates into CASRRSSGRGSTGELFF.

There are a few counts of this clonotype. One junction end disagrees with the germline gene, perhaps due to a read error. This chain connects TRBV5-1 to TRBJ2-2, with 9 bases lining up with TRBD2. This CDR3 contains 14 residues. Germline loops: CDR1 SGHRS, CDR2 YFSETQ. This CDR3 reads CASSSSGNAGELFF. The CDR3 nucleotides are TGCGCCAGCAGCTCTAGCGGGAACGCCGGGGAGCTGTTTTTT. The full variable domain, in which reference TRBV5-1 and TRBJ2-2 provide the parts outside the CDR3, is KAGVTQTPRYLIKTRGQQVTLSCSPISGHRSVSWYQQTPGQGLQFLFEYFSETQRNKGNFPGRFSGRQFSNSRSEMNVSTLELGDSALYLCASSSSGNAGELFFGEGSRLTVL.

This clonotype has a count of ten or more. The chain carries TRBV4-2 and TRBJ2-1, with 9 bases identical to TRBD2. The V gene's germline CDR1 is LGHNA and CDR2 YNFKEQ. This CDR3 has 18 amino acids. Trimming cost V 3 bases and J 0 bases; bases outside gene matches: 9. CDR3 protein: CASSQASGALSSYNEQFF. Here the CDR3 DNA reads TGTGCCAGCAGCCAGGCTAGCGGGGCCCTTAGCTCCTACAATGAGCAGTTCTTC.

In its sample, this clonotype was seen a few times. This rearrangement joins TRBV15 to TRBJ1-1, with D perhaps TRBD1 (5 bases). Germline V CDR1 and CDR2: LNHNV, YYDKDF (reference sequence). The germline V and J ends were trimmed by 0 bases and 4 bases, with 21 bases remaining between them. The CDR3 sequence is 18 residues long. The CDR3 DNA reads as TGTGCCACCAGCAGAGATCTTGGGAGCGGGGGACTGGGCACTGAAGCTTTCTTT. As protein: CATSRDLGSGGLGTEAFF.